The 21 T cell receptor beta chains below all came from one sample that was sequenced in a study of shared clonotypes between healthy human individuals. Libraries were prepared by immunoSEQ multiplex PCR; TCRdb keeps only in-frame clonotypes and omits some of them. The table records 1,100,000 or so clones, approximately 78% of them present only once. The sequenced sample consisted of memory CD4+ T cells from PBMCs. Subset meaning: CD45RA-negative fraction. The receptors were gathered from a man aged 18 to 35 in good health. Some clones in this sample may be carry-over from other donors' samples.

The gene calls are TRBV28 and TRBJ2-2; 8 bases map to TRBD2. CDR1 and CDR2 (germline): MDHEN, SYDVKM. The CDR3 is 15 residues long. The V segment lost 7 bases and the J segment 9 bases; nucleotides outside the gene matches: 13. As DNA, the CDR3 is TGTGCCAGCACCGGATCCGGGAGGGCCCGGTGGGAGCTGTTTTTT. Translating gives CASTGSGRARWELFF.

The chain has TRBV28 and TRBJ1-2; D unclear. The CDR3 is 12 amino acids. V was clipped by 2 bases and J by 6 bases, with 7 bases between them. Germline CDR1 is MDHEN and CDR2 is SYDVKM. Written as DNA, the CDR3 is TGTGCCAGCAGTTTACAAACAGATGGCTACACCTTC. Protein sequence: CASSLQTDGYTF.

V usage is TRBV30 and J usage is TRBJ1-5; tentative D call: TRBD1 (6 bases). This CDR3 has 14 amino acids. V gave up 0 bases and J gave up 11 bases, with 17 bases separating them. Germline V gene data show CDR1 as GTSNPN and CDR2 as SVGIG (reference sequence). In DNA form, the CDR3 reads TGTGCCTGGAGTGTCGGGGGCAGCCCCTCAGCCCAGCATTTT. Its protein product is CAWSVGGSPSAQHF.

The chain has TRBV28 and TRBJ2-1; TRBD2 is a possible D gene (6 bases). Trimming cost V 3 bases and J 7 bases, with 16 bases left between them. Looked up from germline, CDR1 is MDHEN and CDR2 is SYDVKM. CDR3 length equals 15 residues. CDR3 protein: CASSFPGVRGNEQFF. DNA of the CDR3: TGTGCCAGCAGTTTCCCGGGAGTAAGGGGTAATGAGCAGTTCTTC. Full variable domain (rest looked up from reference TRBV28 and TRBJ2-1): DVKVTQSSRYLVKRTGEKVFLECVQDMDHENMFWYRQDPGLGLRLIYFSYDVKMKEKGDIPEGYSVSREKKERFSLILESASTNQTSMYLCASSFPGVRGNEQFFGPGTRLTVL.

The V and J genes are TRBV5-1 and TRBJ2-1; TRBD2 matches at 10 bases. The CDR3 runs to 15 residues. V lost 3 bases to trimming and J lost 8 bases; unmatched junction nucleotides: 8. Germline-derived CDR1 and CDR2 are SGHRS and YFSETQ. The CDR3 spells CASSSQREGHYEQFF. CDR3 nucleotide sequence: TGCGCCAGCAGCTCTCAGCGGGAGGGCCACTATGAGCAGTTCTTC.

There are a few counts of this clone. The V and J genes are TRBV5-1 and TRBJ1-1; D perhaps matches TRBD1 (5 bases). The V gene lost 4 bases and the J gene lost 3 bases, with 10 bases spanning the gap. The CDR3 is made up of 13 amino acids. The germline V gene has CDR1 SGHRS and CDR2 YFSETQ. The CDR3 sequence is CASSAKGDTEAFF. The DNA of the CDR3 is TGCGCCAGCAGCGCCAAAGGGGACACTGAAGCTTTCTTT.

The V call is TRBV28, the J call TRBJ1-2, with 8 positions matching TRBD1. V shed 8 bases, J shed 7 bases, and the junction held 15 bases outside the gene matches. The CDR3 covers 15 residues. Germline CDR1 is MDHEN and CDR2 is SYDVKM. CDR3 sequence (DNA): TGTGCCAGCGGCCCCTGGACAGGGTCCCGGCGTGGCTACACCTTC. Amino acid sequence: CASGPWTGSRRGYTF.

This rearrangement joins TRBV28 to TRBJ2-4; D possibly uses TRBD1 or TRBD2 (6 bases each). Germline CDR1 is MDHEN and CDR2 is SYDVKM. The CDR3 runs 14 residues. V lost 6 bases and J lost 2, with 11 bases in between. The DNA of the CDR3 is TGTGCCAGCAGCGGAGGGGGTTCCAAAAACATTCAGTACTTC. Translation: CASSGGGSKNIQYF.

This clone was observed a few times. This sequence joins TRBV5-1 and TRBJ1-1; D is uncertain. The CDR3 covers 15 residues. CDR1 is SGHRS, CDR2 YFSETQ, per germline. Trimming removed 1 base from V and 0 bases from J, with 10 bases in between. In nucleotides, the CDR3 is TGCGCCAGCAGCTTGCGCGGTGGGGTGAACACTGAAGCTTTCTTT. Its translation is CASSLRGGVNTEAFF.

This chain connects TRBV2 to TRBJ2-6; D gene unclear. The CDR3 extends over 16 amino acids. From germline, CDR1 is SNHLY and CDR2 FYNNEI. The germline V and J ends were trimmed by 5 bases and 5 bases, with 16 bases remaining between them. The CDR3: CASSPTIQSRANVLTF. In DNA form, the CDR3 reads TGTGCCAGCAGTCCTACGATACAAAGTCGGGCCAACGTCCTGACTTTC.

The V and J genes are TRBV20-1 and TRBJ2-1, with a weak D call TRBD1 (6 bases). V lost 6 bases to trimming and J lost 8 bases, with 11 bases between them. The germline gives CDR1 DFQATT, CDR2 SNEGSKA (reference sequence). CDR3 length: 11 amino acids. Here the CDR3 DNA reads TGCAGTGCACCCAGGGGTTATGAGCAGTTCTTC. Amino acid sequence: CSAPRGYEQFF.

J is TRBJ1-2 and V is TRBV28, with 8 positions matching TRBD1. V lost 3 bases and J lost 7; bases outside the gene matches: 4. The CDR3 covers 13 residues. The germline V gene encodes CDR1 MDHEN and CDR2 SYDVKM. In DNA, the CDR3 is TGTGCCAGCAGTTTGGCAGGGGGCGTTGGCTACACCTTC. Translating it yields CASSLAGGVGYTF.

The V gene is TRBV5-1, the J gene TRBJ2-1; TRBD2 matches at 9 bases. The CDR3 totals 15 residues. V shed 5 bases, J shed 3 bases, and the junction held 6 bases outside the gene matches. Germline CDR1 reads SGHRS; CDR2 reads YFSETQ. The CDR3 loop reads CASRYSGSVYNEQFF. The CDR3 DNA follows: TGCGCCAGCAGATATAGCGGGAGTGTCTACAATGAGCAGTTCTTC.

This sequence joins TRBV7-7 and TRBJ2-1; 10 bases fit TRBD2. The V gene's germline CDR1 is SSHAT and CDR2 FNYEAQ (reference sequence). This CDR3 contains 16 residues. Trimming cost V 5 bases and J 6 bases; bases outside gene matches: 10. CDR3 nucleotide sequence: TGTGCCAGCAGCCATACAACTAGCGGGAAGGGCAATGAGCAGTTCTTC. It is translated as CASSHTTSGKGNEQFF.

The chain combines TRBV5-5 with TRBJ1-2, with TRBD1 identical over 9 bases. Unmatched junction bases numbered 10, after V lost 3 bases and J lost 7 bases. Looked up from germline, CDR1 is SGHKS and CDR2 is YYEKEE (reference sequence). CDR3 length: 15 amino acids. The CDR3 loop is CASSSDRGRVGGYTF. CDR3 sequence (DNA): TGTGCCAGCAGCTCGGACAGGGGCCGAGTGGGTGGCTACACCTTC. Using reference TRBV5-5 and TRBJ1-2 for the parts outside the CDR3, the full variable domain is DAGVTQSPTHLIKTRGQQVTLRCSPISGHKSVSWYQQVLGQGPQFIFQYYEKEERGRGNFPDRFSARQFPNYSSELNVNALLLGDSALYLCASSSDRGRVGGYTFGSGTRLTVV.

This chain links TRBV11-2 with TRBJ1-2; D not certain. Trimming took off 4 bases at V and 4 bases at J, with 19 bases between the two ends. In germline, CDR1 is SGHAT, CDR2 FQNNGV. This CDR3 comprises 16 residues. This chain's CDR3 is CASSSPRSGFFYGYTF. The CDR3 nucleotides read TGTGCCAGCAGCTCCCCACGATCGGGATTCTTCTATGGCTACACCTTC.

CDR3 sequence: CASSTTGTGTYGYTF. The CDR3 bases are TGTGCCAGTAGTACCACCGGGACAGGGACCTATGGCTACACCTTC. V gene TRBV19 combines with J gene TRBJ1-2; 9 bases match TRBD1. The germline V gene has CDR1 LNHDA and CDR2 SQIVND (reference sequence). Trimming cost V 4 bases and J 4 bases; bases outside gene matches: 7. The CDR3 is 15 amino acids. Based on the CDR3 plus reference TRBV19 and TRBJ1-2, the full variable domain is DGGITQSPKYLFRKEGQNVTLSCEQNLNHDAMYWYRQDPGQGLRLIYYSQIVNDFQKGDIAEGYSVSREKKESFPLTVTSAQKNPTAFYLCASSTTGTGTYGYTFGSGTRLTVV.

The rearrangement links TRBV19 to TRBJ2-3, with 14 nucleotides matching TRBD2. From germline, CDR1 is LNHDA and CDR2 SQIVND (reference sequence). Trimming took 2 bases from V and 4 from J; bases not matched to a gene: 11. This CDR3 is 19 amino acids long. DNA for the CDR3: TGTGCCAGTAGTATAACCCCGGGACTAGCGGGAGTCTTCGCAGATACGCAGTATTTT. It yields the protein CASSITPGLAGVFADTQYF.

Points on this clone: In the same sample, other DNA sequences code for this CDR3. The chain couples TRBV7-9 to TRBJ2-2; D is ambiguous. This CDR3 has 12 amino acids. The V end lost 1 base, the J end lost 5 bases, and 2 bases lay between the germline ends. CDR1 and CDR2 (germline): SEHNR, FQNEAQ (reference sequence). CDR3 sequence (DNA): TGTGCCAGCAGCTTAGATACCGGGGAGCTGTTTTTT. Translation gives CASSLDTGELFF. Combining the CDR3 with reference TRBV7-9 and TRBJ2-2 gives the whole variable domain DTGVSQNPRHKITKRGQNVTFRCDPISEHNRLYWYRQTLGQGPEFLTYFQNEAQLEKSRLLSDRFSAERPKGSFSTLEIQRTEQGDSAMYLCASSLDTGELFFGEGSRLTVL.

V and J are TRBV7-6 and TRBJ2-1, with unresolved D. V was pared by 6 bases and J by 1 base, with 16 bases between. The CDR3 extends over 16 amino acids. CDR1 SGHVS and CDR2 FNYEAQ come from the germline V gene. For the CDR3, the DNA is TGTGCCAGCAGACTAAGTCCCGGACGGTCCTACAATGAGCAGTTCTTC. Protein product: CASRLSPGRSYNEQFF.

The V and J genes are TRBV6-5 and TRBJ2-1, with 9 bases fitting TRBD1. Trimming removed 5 bases from V and 1 base from J; junction bases left unmatched: 3. The CDR3 contains 15 residues. The V gene's germline CDR1 is MNHEY and CDR2 SVGAGI. This chain's CDR3 is CASSPQGASYNEQFF. The CDR3 DNA reads TGTGCCAGCAGTCCACAGGGGGCATCCTACAATGAGCAGTTCTTC.